This T cell receptor beta chain was sequenced during a study of T cells in Graves' hyperthyroidism and ophthalmopathy. Overall study context: Any treatment followed the collection of peripheral blood at initial diagnosis. The study, taken as a whole, reports: A 13 V-J model separated ophthalmopathy from stable hyperthyroidism.

Stable disease denoted Graves' hyperthyroidism without ophthalmopathy progression within 18 months. The authors obtained PBMCs from 9 to 10 ml of fresh peripheral blood. Amplified regions were TCR beta CDR3 sequences from RNA transcripts. Initially, a first-round RT-PCR of the TCR CDR3 employed the HTBI primer set. TCRdb redid the calling of the multiplex PCR reads with MiXCR, one entry per CDR3 protein. The sample has about 570,000 distinct CDR3 sequences; 14% are singletons. This clonotype was picked up a small number of times. As yet, its antigen is unknown. The CDR3 length is 15 residues. The V end was cut by 0 bases, the J end by 2 bases, with 8 bases between. CDR1 is LNHNV, CDR2 YYDKDF, per germline (reference sequence).

V and J are TRBV15 and TRBJ1-5; D is unclear. Sequenced input: blood. This TCR derives from a woman in her forties with Graves' hyperthyroidism. The chain's CDR3 is CATSRDSRGNQPQHF. The CDR3 nucleotides are TGTGCCACCAGCAGAGATAGCCGAGGCAATCAGCCCCAGCATTTT.